This TCR beta chain comes out of a study of human T cells and chemical hapten exposure. The CDR3 contains 13 residues. The trim removed 7 bases at V and 7 bases at J, leaving 13 bases unmatched. Looked up from germline, CDR1 is DFQATT and CDR2 is SNEGSKA (reference sequence). This clonotype was picked up a small number of times. Each CDR3 protein gets one entry after TCRdb re-called the RACE reads with MiXCR. The sample lists 150,000 to 200,000 distinct CDR3 sequences, under 25% seen once, with roughly 2.3% in the top ten. Time point denoted: patch test 3, about 24 weeks after DPC sensitization. Sample treatment: therapeutic diphenylcyclopropenone sensitization with weekly scalp DPC. Before extraction, the whole blood was not fractionated, and total RNA was taken from it.

This receptor was obtained from a woman aged 40-49 years with alopecia areata. Some clones in this sample may be carry-over from other donors' samples. This specimen consisted of whole blood, obtained in connection with sensitization to the hapten diphenylcyclopropenone (DPC). V and J are TRBV20-1 and TRBJ2-7; 7 bases fit TRBD1. The DNA for the CDR3 is TGCAGTGGTATGAGACAGGGCCCTCGAGAGCAGTACTTC. It translates to CSGMRQGPREQYF.